One and the same sample provided the 25 T cell receptor beta chains below, sequenced in a study of human T cells and chemical hapten exposure. The time point was: patch test 1, 2 weeks after DPC sensitization. The treatment was: therapeutic diphenylcyclopropenone sensitization with weekly scalp DPC. TCRdb redid the calling of the RACE reads with MiXCR, one entry per CDR3 protein. The sample consists of approximately 340,000 distinct CDR3 sequences, 5.5% to 8% of them appearing once. Source: whole blood, taken in connection with sensitization to the hapten diphenylcyclopropenone (DPC). The receptors were sampled from a woman aged 18-30 years with alopecia areata. Some clones in this sample may be carry-over from other donors' samples.

Many counts were recorded for this clonotype. V and J are TRBV12-3 or TRBV12-4 and TRBJ2-1; 13 bases agree with TRBD2. The CDR3 length is 14 residues. After removal of 3 bases from V and 9 bases from J, the junction contained 2 bases not matched to a gene. CDR3 loop: CASSFTSGGVEQFF. The CDR3, as DNA: TGTGCCAGCAGTTTTACTAGCGGGGGGGTTGAGCAGTTCTTC.

In its sample, this clonotype was seen a few times. This chain joins TRBV5-1 and TRBJ1-3, with unresolved D. Germline V gene lookup returns CDR1 SGHRS and CDR2 YFSETQ. The length of the CDR3 is 15 residues. Trimming shortened V by 1 base and J by 0 bases, and 8 bases separated the two germline ends. CDR3 loop: CASSLTGDSGNTIYF. CDR3 nucleotides: TGCGCCAGCAGCTTGACGGGAGACTCTGGAAACACCATATATTTT.

CDR3 nucleotide sequence: TGTGCCAGCAGCTCCAGGGACGGGGTCACTGAAGCTTTCTTT. As protein: CASSSRDGVTEAFF. The chain employs TRBV11-1 and TRBJ1-1; D might be TRBD1 (5 bases). This CDR3 has 14 residues. V lost 4 bases and J 4 bases, leaving 13 bases between the germline ends. Germline V gene data show CDR1 as SGHAT and CDR2 as FQDESV (reference sequence).

This clonotype was seen more than once but under ten times. The chain links TRBV6-5 to TRBJ2-7, with 10 bases that match TRBD2. In germline, CDR1 is MNHEY, CDR2 SVGAGI. J gave up 5 bases and V 5 bases, and 9 bases lay outside the gene matches. CDR3 size: 15 residues. CDR3 amino acids: CASSLSGGVRNEQYF. The CDR3 DNA reads as TGTGCCAGCAGTCTCAGCGGGGGGGTTCGGAACGAGCAGTACTTC.

This clonotype was observed a few times. The rearrangement uses TRBV20-1 and TRBJ2-1; D may match TRBD1 or TRBD2 (5 bases each). Germline V gives CDR1 DFQATT, CDR2 SNEGSKA (reference sequence). The V gene lost 3 bases and the J gene lost 10 bases, with 7 bases spanning the gap. The CDR3 consists of 10 residues. CDR3 in amino acids: CSASWGEQFF. As DNA, the CDR3 is TGCAGTGCTAGTTGGGGGGAGCAGTTCTTC.

This clonotype was observed at least ten times. V usage is TRBV5-6 and J usage is TRBJ2-3, with 12 bases aligning to TRBD2. This CDR3 region has 12 residues. Germline CDR1 is SGHDT and CDR2 is YYEEEE. V shed 3 bases, J shed 15 bases, and the junction held 5 bases outside the gene matches. The chain's CDR3 is CASSSGLAGPYF. CDR3 nucleotide sequence: TGTGCCAGCAGCTCCGGACTAGCGGGGCCTTATTTT.

This clonotype showed up just a few times. CDR3 bases: TGTGCCAGCAGCTTAGGCGGGGGACAGGGTGAGACCCAGTACTTC. It codes for CASSLGGGQGETQYF. This chain joins TRBV7-2 and TRBJ2-5; 9 bases are shared with TRBD1. Germline V gives CDR1 SGHTA, CDR2 FQGNSA. The CDR3 totals 15 residues. The ends lost 1 base at V and 5 bases at J; junction bases unmatched: 5.

The table lists this clonotype with a few counts. The J gene is TRBJ1-1, the V gene TRBV4-1; unclear D gene. The V gene lost 0 bases and the J gene lost 10 bases, with 9 bases spanning the gap. This CDR3 comprises 12 residues. Germline lookup yields CDR1 MGHRA and CDR2 YSYEKL. The CDR3 sequence is CASSQDLVRAFF. The CDR3 DNA is TGCGCCAGCAGCCAAGACCTGGTACGAGCTTTCTTT.

The J gene is TRBJ1-4, the V gene TRBV5-1, with D possibly TRBD1 on 5 matching bases. The CDR3 covers 15 residues. CDR1 is SGHRS and CDR2 is YFSETQ in the germline V gene. The V end lost 4 bases, the J end lost 4 bases, and 14 bases lay between the germline ends. This chain's CDR3 is CASSGDSGYNEKLFF. The CDR3 coding sequence is TGCGCCAGCAGCGGAGACAGCGGTTATAATGAAAAACTGTTTTTT.

This clonotype was seen ten or more times. This chain connects TRBV2 to TRBJ2-3; 12 bases match TRBD2. With V trimmed by 5 bases and J by 1 base, 13 bases remained unmatched. Germline assignment: CDR1 SNHLY and CDR2 FYNNEI. The CDR3 extends over 19 amino acids. CDR3 loop: CASSPYQGLAGIGTDTQYF. CDR3 in DNA: TGTGCCAGCAGTCCCTACCAAGGACTAGCGGGGATAGGCACAGATACGCAGTATTTT.

The chain joins TRBV20-1 to TRBJ1-2; TRBD1 matches at 7 bases. The CDR3 extends over 14 amino acids. The V gene's germline CDR1 is DFQATT and CDR2 SNEGSKA (reference sequence). V was pared by 3 bases and J by 4 bases, with 8 bases of the junction left unmatched. The CDR3 DNA reads TGCAGTGCTAGCCAGGGGGGAAGAGGCTATGGCTACACCTTC. It specifies CSASQGGRGYGYTF.

This chain joins TRBV28 and TRBJ1-2; no firm D call. Trimming shortened V by 6 bases and J by 5 bases, and 7 bases separated the two germline ends. The CDR3 runs to 11 residues. Germline CDR1 MDHEN, CDR2 SYDVKM. CDR3 amino acids: CASRAEYGYTF. The CDR3 DNA follows: TGTGCCAGCAGAGCGGAATATGGCTACACCTTC.

In its sample, this clonotype was seen many times. V gene TRBV3-1 combines with J gene TRBJ2-1, with 10 bases that match TRBD2. Germline-derived CDR1 and CDR2 are LGHDT and YNNKEL (reference sequence). This CDR3 comprises 16 residues. Trimming at V came to 4 bases and at J to 4 bases, leaving 7 bases not matched to a gene. The chain's CDR3 is CASSRSSGGPYNEQFF. The CDR3 nucleotides read TGTGCCAGCAGCCGTTCTAGCGGGGGCCCTTACAATGAGCAGTTCTTC.

This clonotype appeared many times. The V call is TRBV28, the J call TRBJ2-2, with 12 bases that match TRBD2. CDR1 is MDHEN, CDR2 SYDVKM, per germline. The CDR3 has 15 residues. With 5 bases clipped from V and 6 bases from J, the junction kept 4 bases outside the gene matches. The CDR3 DNA is TGTGCCAGCAGTAAAGGACTAGCGGGGCCCGGGGAGCTGTTTTTT. Amino acid sequence: CASSKGLAGPGELFF.

The V and J genes are TRBV6-2 or TRBV6-3 and TRBJ1-6; D remains ambiguous. The CDR3 covers 16 residues. The V gene's germline CDR1 is MNHEY and CDR2 SVGEGT. Between the trimmed V and J ends, which lost 5 bases and 0 bases, there was a span of 11 bases. Here the CDR3 reads CASSARVSSYNSPLHF. CDR3 nucleotide sequence: TGTGCCAGCAGTGCCCGGGTGAGCTCCTATAATTCACCCCTCCACTTT.

In its sample, this clonotype was seen many times. CDR3 nucleotides: TGTGCCAGCAGCCCCCCCCGGAGGCCCAGGCAGTACTTC. It yields the protein CASSPPRRPRQYF. V is TRBV28 and J is TRBJ2-5; maybe TRBD2 (5 bases). The CDR3 is 13 amino acids. CDR1 is MDHEN and CDR2 is SYDVKM in the germline V gene. V was shortened by 6 bases and J by 11 bases, with 19 bases between the two germline ends.

This clonotype has a handful of counts. The chain carries TRBV6-2 or TRBV6-3 and TRBJ1-5; possibly TRBD1 for D (6 bases). The CDR3 has 15 amino acids. Trimming took 6 bases from V and 2 from J, leaving 14 bases between them. CDR1 is MNHEY, CDR2 SVGEGT, per germline. This chain's CDR3 is CASRRGGEGNQPQHF. CDR3 sequence (DNA): TGTGCCAGCAGGAGAGGGGGTGAAGGCAATCAGCCCCAGCATTTT.

The table lists this clonotype with a few counts. This sequence joins TRBV6-1 and TRBJ1-1, with D possibly being TRBD1 (5 bases). Germline CDR1 is MNHNS and CDR2 is SASEGT. The CDR3 extends over 18 amino acids. The V gene lost 5 bases and the J gene lost 0 bases, with 22 bases spanning the gap. CDR3 nucleotides: TGTGCCAGCAGTCCAGTAACTCCGGGACGGAAGATGAACACTGAAGCTTTCTTT. Encoded protein: CASSPVTPGRKMNTEAFF.

Ten or more counts support this clonotype. This chain joins TRBV5-7 and TRBJ2-3; D not resolved. TRBV5-7 belongs to the ORF category, with a function that is uncertain. V gave up 1 base and J gave up 0 bases, with 12 bases separating them. CDR3 size: 16 residues. The CDR3 region is CASSLTLTDSTDTQYF. In DNA, the CDR3 is TGTGCCAGCAGCTTGACCCTAACCGATAGCACAGATACGCAGTATTTT.

This clonotype was counted ten times or more. The rearrangement uses TRBV12-3 or TRBV12-4 and TRBJ2-6; D uncertain. Trimming took 7 bases from V and 0 from J, leaving 10 bases between them. The CDR3 runs to 15 residues. The CDR3 region is CASIPKASGANVLTF. In DNA, the CDR3 is TGTGCCAGCATCCCTAAAGCCTCTGGGGCCAACGTCCTGACTTTC.

This clonotype came up a few times. This chain connects TRBV5-1 to TRBJ2-3; no definite D call. CDR1 is SGHRS, CDR2 YFSETQ, per germline. Trimming stripped 3 bases from V and 0 bases from J, with 8 bases between. The CDR3 runs 14 residues. The CDR3 sequence: CASSSNPSTDTQYF. CDR3 bases: TGCGCCAGCAGCTCCAACCCTAGCACAGATACGCAGTATTTT. The whole variable domain, remainder taken from reference TRBV5-1 and TRBJ2-3, is KAGVTQTPRYLIKTRGQQVTLSCSPISGHRSVSWYQQTPGQGLQFLFEYFSETQRNKGNFPGRFSGRQFSNSRSEMNVSTLELGDSALYLCASSSNPSTDTQYFGPGTRLTVL.

The chain joins TRBV24-1 to TRBJ2-1; 9 bases line up with TRBD2. V lost 5 bases to trimming and J lost 4 bases; unmatched junction nucleotides: 2. This CDR3 is built from 14 residues. The germline CDR1 and CDR2 sequences are KGHDR and SFDVKD. The CDR3 sequence is CATSVAGGYNEQFF. CDR3 nucleotide sequence: TGTGCCACCAGTGTTGCGGGGGGGTACAATGAGCAGTTCTTC.

This clonotype was counted many times. The chain carries TRBV27 and TRBJ2-7, with TRBD1 matching 7 bases. Trimming at V came to 6 bases and at J to 3 bases, leaving 11 bases not matched to a gene. The germline V gene has CDR1 MNHEY and CDR2 SMNVEV (reference sequence). This CDR3 spans 15 amino acids. The CDR3 nucleotides are TGTGCCAGCAGCAACCCGCCGGGACAGCTCTACGAGCAGTACTTC. This gives the protein CASSNPPGQLYEQYF.

In its sample, this clonotype was seen a few times. This chain connects TRBV12-3 or TRBV12-4 to TRBJ2-5; D remains ambiguous. The CDR3 length is 13 residues. Trimming removed 2 bases from V and 5 bases from J, with 9 bases in between. This chain's CDR3 is CASSLIDSETQYF. CDR3 coding DNA: TGTGCCAGCAGTTTAATTGACTCGGAGACCCAGTACTTC.

This clonotype was detected only a few times. The chain carries TRBV7-2 and TRBJ1-2; unclear D gene. The CDR3 has 14 amino acids. Germline V gene sequence: CDR1 SGHTA, CDR2 FQGNSA. V lost 7 bases and J 2 bases, leaving 14 bases between the germline ends. The DNA for the CDR3 is TGTGCCAGCACTAAATGGACGGGGAACTATGGCTACACCTTC. Its translation is CASTKWTGNYGYTF.